This record covers a single T cell receptor (beta chain). Sequenced by immunoSEQ multiplex PCR; TCRdb stores in-frame clones only, minus some. The table lists a few hundred thousand clones, around 91% of them singletons. This sample is drawn from a study of blood T cell repertoires in COVID-19. This clonotype was obtained from a woman under 30 in a cohort exposed to, infected with or recovered from COVID-19 (not recorded which). Sequences were obtained from PBMCs or T cells enriched from blood (not recorded which).

The CDR3 nucleotides read TGTGCCAGCAGCTTGGGGGGAGGACGGGACAATGAGCAGTTCTTC. Its protein is CASSLGGGRDNEQFF. The chain recombines TRBV5-4 with TRBJ2-1, with D possibly matching TRBD2 (6 bases). V was shortened by 0 bases and J by 5 bases, with 12 bases between the two germline ends. The CDR3 is 15 residues long. Germline loops: CDR1 SGHNT, CDR2 YYREEE (reference sequence).